The 28 T cell receptor beta chains reported below all come from one sample, sequenced in a study of cytomegalovirus exposure and HLA in healthy donors. 60 Vbeta and 13 Jbeta primers were used in PCR. Only in-frame clones appear in the TCRdb table, and some are missing; sequencing was by immunoSEQ multiplex PCR. The sample contains 140,000 to 150,000 clones, 65% to 85% of which appear only once. What was sequenced was PBMCs. These receptors all stem from a male donor in good health and CMV-seronegative.

The chain combines TRBV6-4 with TRBJ1-5; 9 bases map to TRBD1. From germline, CDR1 is MRHNA and CDR2 SNTAGT. The CDR3 covers 16 residues. With V trimmed by 6 bases and J by 3 bases, 9 bases remained unmatched. The CDR3 nucleotides are TGTGCCAGCAGGTGGGGGGACAGGGAAGCCAATCAGCCCCAGCATTTT. Protein sequence: CASRWGDREANQPQHF.

As concerns this clone: Other DNA sequences in the same sample also yield this CDR3. The chain links TRBV11-2 to TRBJ2-3; 8 bases map to TRBD2. Germline V gene sequence: CDR1 SGHAT, CDR2 FQNNGV. This CDR3 contains 15 residues. V trimming: 1 base; J trimming: 4 bases; junction bases outside the gene matches: 4. CDR3 sequence (DNA): TGTGCCAGCAGCTTAGCGGGGGGGCGGGCAGATACGCAGTATTTT. It translates to CASSLAGGRADTQYF.

The gene calls are TRBV9 and TRBJ2-5, with a tentative D call TRBD1 (6 bases). The CDR3 covers 17 residues. The germline V and J ends were trimmed by 3 bases and 1 base, with 19 bases remaining between them. Germline V gene data show CDR1 as SGDLS and CDR2 as YYNGEE. The CDR3 is CASSALDRTHPQETQYF. CDR3 coding DNA: TGTGCCAGCAGCGCCCTGGACAGAACCCACCCCCAAGAGACCCAGTACTTC.

The chain recombines TRBV7-3 with TRBJ2-7, with TRBD1 identical over 9 bases. The ends lost 0 bases at V and 1 base at J; junction bases unmatched: 1. CDR1 is SGHTA, CDR2 FQGTGA, per germline. The CDR3 consists of 15 residues. CDR3 sequence (DNA): TGTGCCAGCAGCTTAACGGGACAGGGATCCTACGAGCAGTACTTC. Encoded protein: CASSLTGQGSYEQYF.

In DNA, the CDR3 is TGTGCCAGCAGTACTCTGACTAGCGGTTCTGGAGATACGCAGTATTTT. This translates into CASSTLTSGSGDTQYF. V gene TRBV2 combines with J gene TRBJ2-3; 9 positions match TRBD2. This CDR3 spans 16 amino acids. In germline, CDR1 is SNHLY, CDR2 FYNNEI. The V segment lost 5 bases and the J segment 5 bases; nucleotides outside the gene matches: 11.

V gene TRBV12-1 combines with J gene TRBJ1-4; TRBD1, the table's D call, lacks a check against the DNA. TRBV12-1 represents a pseudogene. The CDR3 totals 14 residues. The CDR3 sequence is CASSSGTVNEKLFF. CDR3 sequence (DNA): TGTGCCAGCAGCTCCGGGACAGTTAATGAAAAACTGTTTTTT.

V and J are TRBV28 and TRBJ2-5; 7 bases agree with TRBD2. Germline CDR1 reads MDHEN; CDR2 reads SYDVKM. The CDR3 is made up of 16 amino acids. After removal of 3 bases from V and 1 base from J, the junction contained 8 bases not matched to a gene. CDR3 DNA: TGTGCCAGCAGTTTGGGGGGGAGTACGGGCCAAGAGACCCAGTACTTC. Its protein is CASSLGGSTGQETQYF.

The chain couples TRBV6-5 to TRBJ1-1; D is possibly TRBD1 (5 bases). CDR3 length: 15 residues. From germline, CDR1 is MNHEY and CDR2 SVGAGI. The V and J ends lost 5 bases and 3 bases respectively, with 16 bases between them. The CDR3 DNA reads as TGTGCCAGCAGTATAGTGGGGGGTCGGGACACTGAAGCTTTCTTT. Its translation: CASSIVGGRDTEAFF.

The gene calls are TRBV5-4 and TRBJ2-3; no clear D gene. CDR1 and CDR2 (germline): SGHNT, YYREEE (reference sequence). V lost 0 bases and J lost 2, with 13 bases in between. The CDR3 loop spans 16 amino acids. The CDR3 loop reads CASSLGAGELTDTQYF. CDR3 bases: TGTGCCAGCAGCTTGGGGGCAGGCGAACTCACAGATACGCAGTATTTT. Filled out from reference TRBV5-4 and TRBJ2-3, the complete variable domain reads ETGVTQSPTHLIKTRGQQVTLRCSSQSGHNTVSWYQQALGQGPQFIFQYYREEENGRGNFPPRFSGLQFPNYSSELNVNALELDDSALYLCASSLGAGELTDTQYFGPGTRLTVL.

In its sample, this clone was seen once. This chain links TRBV7-9 with TRBJ1-1, with TRBD1 as a possible D gene (5 bases). This CDR3 contains 17 residues. Trimming pared 4 bases from V and 1 base from J, leaving 19 bases between. In germline, CDR1 is SEHNR, CDR2 FQNEAQ (reference sequence). The CDR3 DNA follows: TGTGCCAGCAGCTCTTCAGACAGCATCCAAGGGAACACTGAAGCTTTCTTT. It encodes CASSSSDSIQGNTEAFF.

The CDR3 loop is CASSAGGPRGEQFF. The CDR3 bases are TGTGCCAGCAGTGCGGGGGGCCCCCGGGGAGAGCAGTTCTTC. V usage is TRBV6-6 and J usage is TRBJ2-1; 8 bases line up with TRBD2. The CDR3 is 14 amino acids. V lost 5 bases to trimming and J lost 10 bases; unmatched junction nucleotides: 10. Germline V gene sequence: CDR1 MNHNY, CDR2 SVGAGI (reference sequence).

The J gene is TRBJ1-2, the V gene TRBV20-1; D not resolved. Germline-derived CDR1 and CDR2 are DFQATT and SNEGSKA (reference sequence). V lost 7 bases and J lost 10, with 16 bases in between. The CDR3 loop spans 11 amino acids. The CDR3 sequence is CSVRVDFTYTF. CDR3 DNA sequence: TGCAGTGTTCGCGTGGACTTCACCTACACCTTC.

The chain combines TRBV19 with TRBJ2-1; 10 nucleotides match TRBD2. The CDR3 loop spans 15 amino acids. Per the germline V gene, CDR1 is LNHDA and CDR2 is SQIVND (reference sequence). Trimming cost V 5 bases and J 9 bases; bases outside gene matches: 10. The CDR3 loop reads CASSGTLAGVGEQFF. In nucleotides, the CDR3 is TGTGCCAGTAGTGGTACTCTAGCGGGAGTTGGTGAGCAGTTCTTC.

This chain connects TRBV30 to TRBJ2-5; 7 nucleotides line up with TRBD2. There are 14 residues in the CDR3. Germline values: CDR1 GTSNPN, CDR2 SVGIG (reference sequence). The V and J ends lost 2 bases and 4 bases, in that order; junction bases with no gene match: 7. The CDR3 bases are TGTGCCTGGAGTAGTGCGGGAGATCGAGAGACCCAGTACTTC. Protein product: CAWSSAGDRETQYF.

The V call is TRBV9, the J call TRBJ2-3; maybe TRBD2 (5 bases). The V gene's germline CDR1 is SGDLS and CDR2 YYNGEE. The length of the CDR3 is 15 residues. Trimming cost V 3 bases and J 4 bases, with 15 bases left between them. This CDR3 is CASSGVASGADTQYF. The CDR3 coding sequence is TGTGCCAGCAGCGGCGTTGCGAGCGGAGCAGATACGCAGTATTTT.

This clone was seen only once. The gene calls are TRBV5-1 and TRBJ2-3; 7 bases agree with TRBD1. The germline V gene has CDR1 SGHRS and CDR2 YFSETQ. This CDR3 contains 14 residues. J was trimmed by 4 bases and V by 2 bases; bases with no gene match: 4. The chain's CDR3 is CASSFGQVADTQYF. For the CDR3, the DNA is TGCGCCAGCAGCTTCGGACAGGTTGCAGATACGCAGTATTTT.

This clone was seen more than once but under ten times. The rearrangement uses TRBV4-3 and TRBJ1-2; maybe TRBD1 (5 bases). Germline lookup yields CDR1 LGHNA and CDR2 YSLEER. Trimming removed 0 bases at V and 4 bases at J, with 18 bases between. CDR3 length equals 17 residues. The CDR3 protein is CASSQDHRSGSPYGYTF. CDR3 coding DNA: TGCGCCAGCAGCCAAGATCACAGGTCTGGCTCGCCCTATGGCTACACCTTC.

This clone showed up just once. The CDR3 spells CAISFTSLRGYEQYF. The CDR3 bases are TGTGCCATCAGTTTCACTAGTCTACGGGGCTACGAGCAGTACTTC. This chain joins TRBV10-3 and TRBJ2-7, with D possibly being TRBD2 (5 bases). With 5 bases removed from V and 3 bases from J, the gap between germline ends came to 17 bases. Germline V CDR1 and CDR2: ENHRY, SYGVKD. CDR3 length: 15 residues.

This clone has just a few counts. J is TRBJ2-7 and V is TRBV27, with D maybe TRBD1 (5 bases). V was trimmed by 6 bases and J by 7 bases, leaving 19 bases between them. CDR3 length: 14 residues. Germline CDR1 and CDR2: MNHEY and SMNVEV (reference sequence). The CDR3 loop reads CASSMGRKSKEQYF. CDR3 nucleotide sequence: TGTGCCAGCAGCATGGGGCGAAAATCTAAAGAGCAGTACTTC.

CDR3 sequence reads: CASSVSGRAVYEQYF. As DNA, the CDR3 is TGTGCCAGCAGCGTTAGCGGGAGGGCCGTATACGAGCAGTACTTC. The chain has TRBV7-3 and TRBJ2-7, with 11 bases that match TRBD2. V was clipped by 5 bases and J by 4 bases; unmatched bases: 7. The CDR3 has 15 residues. The germline CDR1 and CDR2 sequences are SGHTA and FQGTGA.

V is TRBV5-1 and J is TRBJ2-7; D is possibly TRBD2 (5 bases). Trimming shortened V by 5 bases and J by 1 base, and 10 bases separated the two germline ends. Germline values: CDR1 SGHRS, CDR2 YFSETQ. The CDR3 is 13 residues long. CDR3 sequence reads: CASRSRESYEQYF. The CDR3 bases are TGCGCCAGCAGATCCCGGGAATCCTACGAGCAGTACTTC.

The chain's CDR3 is CASSGGGDRGIRYQETQYF. The CDR3 DNA is TGTGCCAGCAGCGGAGGGGGGGACAGGGGAATAAGGTACCAAGAGACCCAGTACTTC. This sequence joins TRBV9 and TRBJ2-5; 10 bases line up with TRBD1. From germline, CDR1 is SGDLS and CDR2 YYNGEE. The trim removed 3 bases at V and 0 bases at J, leaving 14 bases unmatched. The CDR3 covers 19 residues.

This chain connects TRBV19 to TRBJ2-2, with 7 bases matching TRBD1. CDR1 and CDR2 from the germline V gene are LNHDA and SQIVND (reference sequence). The CDR3 is made up of 16 amino acids. Germline trimming cut 1 base from V and 4 bases from J; bases unmatched to any gene: 6. The DNA of the CDR3 is TGTGCCAGTAGTATAGGGGGAAACAGGGGCACCGGGGAGCTGTTTTTT. Amino acid sequence: CASSIGGNRGTGELFF.

V gene TRBV5-6 combines with J gene TRBJ2-7; 9 bases line up with TRBD1. The germline gives CDR1 SGHDT, CDR2 YYEEEE. J gave up 6 bases and V 4 bases, and 8 bases lay outside the gene matches. The CDR3 contains 14 residues. The CDR3 DNA follows: TGTGCCAGCAGCAGCGCGGGACAGGGACCCGAGCAGTACTTC. This translates into CASSSAGQGPEQYF.

The chain uses TRBV18 and TRBJ2-2, with 11 bases matching TRBD2. In germline, CDR1 is KGHSH, CDR2 LQKENI. V dropped 2 bases and J dropped 4; count of bases not matched to a gene: 0. The CDR3 covers 15 residues. The CDR3 reads CASSPTSGSTGELFF. CDR3 bases: TGTGCCAGCTCACCAACTAGCGGGAGCACCGGGGAGCTGTTTTTT.

The chain carries TRBV7-8 and TRBJ1-4; 7 nucleotides match TRBD1. Trimming took 6 bases from V and 3 from J; bases not matched to a gene: 7. The CDR3 length is 15 residues. Germline V gene sequence: CDR1 SGHVS, CDR2 FQNEAQ. DNA of the CDR3: TGTGCCAGCAGTTGGACAGGATCCGCTAATGAAAAACTGTTTTTT. This gives the protein CASSWTGSANEKLFF.

This chain links TRBV7-2 with TRBJ2-1, with 12 bases that match TRBD2. The CDR3 length is 15 residues. Germline CDR1 and CDR2: SGHTA and FQGNSA. Trimming at V came to 3 bases and at J to 8 bases, leaving 5 bases not matched to a gene. The CDR3 protein is CASSFSSGGGHEQFF. CDR3 nucleotides: TGTGCCAGCAGCTTTTCTAGCGGGGGGGGCCATGAGCAGTTCTTC.

The chain links TRBV7-2 to TRBJ1-2, with D unresolved. The CDR3 loop spans 15 amino acids. V lost 1 base to trimming and J lost 7 bases, with 16 bases between them. Germline V gives CDR1 SGHTA, CDR2 FQGNSA. This CDR3 reads CASSLDIQFASGYTF. The CDR3, as DNA: TGTGCCAGCAGCTTAGATATTCAGTTCGCTTCTGGCTACACCTTC.